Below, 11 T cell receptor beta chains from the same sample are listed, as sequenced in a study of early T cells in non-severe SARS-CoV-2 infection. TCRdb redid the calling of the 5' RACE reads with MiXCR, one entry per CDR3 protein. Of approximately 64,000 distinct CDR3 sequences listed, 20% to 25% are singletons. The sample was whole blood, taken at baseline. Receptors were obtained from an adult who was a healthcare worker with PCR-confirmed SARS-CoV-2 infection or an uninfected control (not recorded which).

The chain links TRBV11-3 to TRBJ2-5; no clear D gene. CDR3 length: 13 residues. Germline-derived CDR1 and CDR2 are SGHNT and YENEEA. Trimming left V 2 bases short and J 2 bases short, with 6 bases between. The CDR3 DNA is TGTGCCAGCAGCTTACGGGCGCAAGAGACCCAGTACTTC. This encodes CASSLRAQETQYF.

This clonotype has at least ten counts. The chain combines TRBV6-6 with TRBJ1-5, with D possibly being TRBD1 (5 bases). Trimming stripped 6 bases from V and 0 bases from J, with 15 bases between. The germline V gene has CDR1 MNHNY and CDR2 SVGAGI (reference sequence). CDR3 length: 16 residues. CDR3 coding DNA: TGTGCCAGCAGGCCACAGGTGGGGACTAGCAATCAGCCCCAGCATTTT. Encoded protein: CASRPQVGTSNQPQHF.

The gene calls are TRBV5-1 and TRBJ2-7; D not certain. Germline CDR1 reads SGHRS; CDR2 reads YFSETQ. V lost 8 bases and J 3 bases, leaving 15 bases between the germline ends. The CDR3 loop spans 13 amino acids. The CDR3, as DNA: TGCGCCAGTTCCCGGAGAGTAGACTACGAGCAGTACTTC. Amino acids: CASSRRVDYEQYF.

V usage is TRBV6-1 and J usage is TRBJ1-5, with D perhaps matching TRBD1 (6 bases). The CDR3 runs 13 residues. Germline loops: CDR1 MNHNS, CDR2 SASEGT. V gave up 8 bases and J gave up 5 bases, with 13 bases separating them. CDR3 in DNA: TGTGCCAGCCTTGGGGGGGGCGATCAGCCCCAGCATTTT. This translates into CASLGGGDQPQHF.

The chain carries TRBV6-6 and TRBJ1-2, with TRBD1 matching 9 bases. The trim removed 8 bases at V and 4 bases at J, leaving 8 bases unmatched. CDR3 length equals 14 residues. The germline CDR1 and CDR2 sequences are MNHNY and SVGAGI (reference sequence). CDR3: CASFQDRGGYGYTF. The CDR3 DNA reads TGTGCCAGCTTCCAGGACAGGGGAGGCTATGGCTACACCTTC.

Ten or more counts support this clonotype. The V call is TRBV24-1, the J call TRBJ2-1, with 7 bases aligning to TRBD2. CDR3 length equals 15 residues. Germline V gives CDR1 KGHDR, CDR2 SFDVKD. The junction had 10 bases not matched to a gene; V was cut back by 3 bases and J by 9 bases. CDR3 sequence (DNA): TGTGCCACCAGTGATCTCGGACTCCCGGGGGGTGAGCAGTTCTTC. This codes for CATSDLGLPGGEQFF.

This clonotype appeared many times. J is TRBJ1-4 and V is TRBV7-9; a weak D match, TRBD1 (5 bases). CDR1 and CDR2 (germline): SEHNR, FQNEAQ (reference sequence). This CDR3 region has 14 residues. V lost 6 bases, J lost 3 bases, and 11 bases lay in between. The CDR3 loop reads CASSWGRSNEKLFF. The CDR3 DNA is TGTGCCAGCAGTTGGGGGAGGTCTAATGAAAAACTGTTTTTT.

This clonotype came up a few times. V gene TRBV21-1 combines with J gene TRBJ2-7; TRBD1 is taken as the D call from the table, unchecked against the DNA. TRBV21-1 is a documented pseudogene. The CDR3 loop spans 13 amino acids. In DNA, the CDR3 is TGTGCCAGCAGCATTGGGACAGCTTACGAGCAGTACTTC. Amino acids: CASSIGTAYEQYF.

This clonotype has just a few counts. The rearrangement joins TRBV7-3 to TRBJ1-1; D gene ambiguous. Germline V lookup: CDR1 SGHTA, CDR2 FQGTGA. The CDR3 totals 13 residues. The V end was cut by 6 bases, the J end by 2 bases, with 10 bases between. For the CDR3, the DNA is TGTGCCAGCAGGATCCAGGAAAACACTGAAGCTTTCTTT. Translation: CASRIQENTEAFF. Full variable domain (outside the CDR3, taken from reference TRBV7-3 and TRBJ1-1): GAGVSQTPSNKVTEKGKYVELRCDPISGHTALYWYRQSLGQGPEFLIYFQGTGAADDSGLPNDRFFAVRPEGSVSTLKIQRTERGDSAVYLCASRIQENTEAFFGQGTRLTVV.

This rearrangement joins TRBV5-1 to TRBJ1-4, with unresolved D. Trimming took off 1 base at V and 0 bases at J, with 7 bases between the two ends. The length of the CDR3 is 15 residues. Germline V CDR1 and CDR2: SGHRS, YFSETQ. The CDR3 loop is CASSLLGTTNEKLFF. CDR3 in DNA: TGCGCCAGCAGCTTGCTAGGGACAACTAATGAAAAACTGTTTTTT.

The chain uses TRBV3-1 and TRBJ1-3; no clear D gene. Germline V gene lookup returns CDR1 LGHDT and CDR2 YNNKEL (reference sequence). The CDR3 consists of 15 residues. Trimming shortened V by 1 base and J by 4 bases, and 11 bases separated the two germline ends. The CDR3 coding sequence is TGTGCCAGCAGCCAAGGAGGCAGCTTGGGAAACACCATATATTTT. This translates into CASSQGGSLGNTIYF.